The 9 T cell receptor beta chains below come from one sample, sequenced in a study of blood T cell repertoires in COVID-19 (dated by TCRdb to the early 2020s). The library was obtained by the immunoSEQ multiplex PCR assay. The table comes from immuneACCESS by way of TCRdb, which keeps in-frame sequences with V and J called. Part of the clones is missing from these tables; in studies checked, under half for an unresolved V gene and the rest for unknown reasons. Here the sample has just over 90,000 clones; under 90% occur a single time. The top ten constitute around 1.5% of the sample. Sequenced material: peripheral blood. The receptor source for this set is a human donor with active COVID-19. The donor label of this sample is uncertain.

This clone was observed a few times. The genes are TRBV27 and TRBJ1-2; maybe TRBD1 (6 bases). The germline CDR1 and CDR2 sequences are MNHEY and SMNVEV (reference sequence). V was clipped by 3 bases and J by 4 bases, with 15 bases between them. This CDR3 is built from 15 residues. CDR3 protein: CASSFYTGQLYGYTF. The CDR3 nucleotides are TGTGCCAGCAGTTTCTATACAGGACAGCTCTATGGCTACACCTTC.

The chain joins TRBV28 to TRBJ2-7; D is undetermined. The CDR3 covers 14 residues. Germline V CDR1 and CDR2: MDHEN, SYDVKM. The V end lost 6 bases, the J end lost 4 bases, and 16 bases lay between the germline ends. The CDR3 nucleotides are TGTGCCAGCAGGTCCGGCCAGGCCTATTACGAGCAGTACTTC. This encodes CASRSGQAYYEQYF.

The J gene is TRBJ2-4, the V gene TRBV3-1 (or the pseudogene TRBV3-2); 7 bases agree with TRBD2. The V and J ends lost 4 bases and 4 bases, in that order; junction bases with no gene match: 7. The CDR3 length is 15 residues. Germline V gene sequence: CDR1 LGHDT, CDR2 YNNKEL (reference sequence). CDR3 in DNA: TGTGCCAGCAGCCGGGGGAGGGATCCGAAAAACATTCAGTACTTC. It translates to CASSRGRDPKNIQYF.

The CDR3 sequence is CASSRTGAPNYGYTF. For the CDR3, the DNA is TGTGCCAGCAGTCGGACAGGGGCCCCTAACTATGGCTACACCTTC. The chain links TRBV9 to TRBJ1-2; the match to TRBD1 covers 9 bases. This CDR3 contains 15 residues. Germline loops: CDR1 SGDLS, CDR2 YYNGEE. The V segment lost 5 bases and the J segment 0 bases; nucleotides outside the gene matches: 5.

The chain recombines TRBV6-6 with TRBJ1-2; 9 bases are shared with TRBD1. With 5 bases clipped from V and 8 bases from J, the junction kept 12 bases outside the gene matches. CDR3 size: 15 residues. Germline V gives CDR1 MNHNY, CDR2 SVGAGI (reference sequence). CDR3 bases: TGTGCCAGCAGTCTACAGGGGGCGGATGTGGAGGGCTACACCTTC. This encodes CASSLQGADVEGYTF.

Here the CDR3 reads CASSSHLGTSGGSSGANVLTF. DNA of the CDR3: TGTGCCAGCAGCTCACATCTGGGGACTAGCGGGGGGAGCTCTGGGGCCAACGTCCTGACTTTC. The chain recombines TRBV9 with TRBJ2-6; 15 nucleotides align to TRBD2. CDR3 size: 21 residues. Germline V CDR1 and CDR2: SGDLS, YYNGEE. The V segment lost 4 bases and the J segment 0 bases; nucleotides outside the gene matches: 11.

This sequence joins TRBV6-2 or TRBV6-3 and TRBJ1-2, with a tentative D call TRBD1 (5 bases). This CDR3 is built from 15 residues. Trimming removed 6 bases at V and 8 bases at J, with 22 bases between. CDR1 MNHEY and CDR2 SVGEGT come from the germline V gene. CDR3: CASSPPPGRRDGYTF. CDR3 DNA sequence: TGTGCCAGCAGCCCCCCCCCGGGCAGGCGGGACGGCTACACCTTC.

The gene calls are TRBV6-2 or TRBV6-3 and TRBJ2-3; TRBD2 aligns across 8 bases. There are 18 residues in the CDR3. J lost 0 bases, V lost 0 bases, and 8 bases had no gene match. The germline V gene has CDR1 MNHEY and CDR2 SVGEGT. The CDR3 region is CASSYSAKLAASTDTQYF. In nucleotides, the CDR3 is TGTGCCAGCAGTTACTCCGCTAAACTAGCGGCAAGCACAGATACGCAGTATTTT.

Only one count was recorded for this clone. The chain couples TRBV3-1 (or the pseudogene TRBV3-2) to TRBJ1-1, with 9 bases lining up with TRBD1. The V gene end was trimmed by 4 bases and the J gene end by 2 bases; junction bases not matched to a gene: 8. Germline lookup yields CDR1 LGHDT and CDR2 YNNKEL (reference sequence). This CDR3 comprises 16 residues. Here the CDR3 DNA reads TGTGCCAGCAGCCGTGGAGACAGGGGGTACAACACTGAAGCTTTCTTT. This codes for CASSRGDRGYNTEAFF.